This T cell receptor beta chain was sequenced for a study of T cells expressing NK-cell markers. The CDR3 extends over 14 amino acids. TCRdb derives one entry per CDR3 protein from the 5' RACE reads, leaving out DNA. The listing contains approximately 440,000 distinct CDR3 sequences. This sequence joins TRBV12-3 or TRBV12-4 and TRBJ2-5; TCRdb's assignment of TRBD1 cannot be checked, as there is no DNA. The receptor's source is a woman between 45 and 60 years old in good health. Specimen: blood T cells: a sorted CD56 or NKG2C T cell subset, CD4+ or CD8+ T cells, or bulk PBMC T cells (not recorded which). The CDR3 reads CASSTGTGRETQYF.